A single sample gave rise to the 27 T cell receptor beta chains below, sequenced in a study of regulatory T cells in long-lasting Graves disease. Sequencing libraries for TCR beta were prepared with iRepertoire HTBI primers and Arm-PCR of CDR3 regions. One entry per CDR3 protein, called by TCRdb with MiXCR from the multiplex PCR reads. In the table there are approximately 480,000 distinct CDR3 sequences, 15% to 20% of which are singletons. Time point here: newly diagnosed GD, antithyroid drugs for less than 3 months. PBMC RNA was the source of the TCR library. This sample also belongs to another study, concerning T cells in Graves' hyperthyroidism and ophthalmopathy.

The sample consisted of peripheral blood mononuclear cells (PBMCs), taken at new diagnosis, from a patient treated with antithyroid drugs. These receptors all stem from a middle-aged man with Graves disease.

This clonotype was seen at least ten times. The chain couples TRBV11-2 to TRBJ2-3, with D perhaps matching TRBD2 (5 bases). Germline V gene sequence: CDR1 SGHAT, CDR2 FQNNGV. V lost 5 bases, J lost 0 bases, and 27 bases lay in between. The CDR3 length is 20 residues. Written as DNA, the CDR3 is TGTGCCAGCAGCCCCAGGAGGTTCGAGCGGCCGCCAGGTAGCACAGATACGCAGTATTTT. It specifies CASSPRRFERPPGSTDTQYF.

The chain combines TRBV19 with TRBJ2-1, with TRBD1 matching 8 bases. The CDR3 runs 14 residues. CDR1 and CDR2 (germline): LNHDA, SQIVND (reference sequence). V was pared by 7 bases and J by 6 bases, with 8 bases of the junction left unmatched. CDR3: CASIPDRAGNEQFF. In DNA, the CDR3 is TGTGCCAGTATCCCGGACAGGGCCGGCAATGAGCAGTTCTTC.

This clonotype occurred a few times. The J gene is TRBJ1-5, the V gene TRBV20-1; D remains unclear. The CDR3 sequence is 13 residues long. Germline CDR1 reads DFQATT; CDR2 reads SNEGSKA (reference sequence). The germline V and J ends were trimmed by 6 bases and 3 bases, with 12 bases remaining between them. The CDR3 spells CSALPGINQPQHF. CDR3 in DNA: TGCAGTGCGTTGCCGGGAATCAATCAGCCCCAGCATTTT.

Many counts were recorded for this clonotype. This chain joins TRBV14 and TRBJ2-7, with 10 bases that match TRBD1. Trimming cost V 0 bases and J 3 bases; bases outside gene matches: 2. The CDR3 consists of 15 residues. Germline lookup yields CDR1 SGHDN and CDR2 FVKESK. The CDR3, as DNA: TGTGCCAGCAGCCAAGAGGGACAGGGGATCTACGAGCAGTACTTC. Amino acid sequence: CASSQEGQGIYEQYF.

V and J are TRBV4-2 and TRBJ2-2; 7 nucleotides align to TRBD2. This CDR3 has 19 residues. CDR1 LGHNA and CDR2 YNFKEQ come from the germline V gene. V shed 1 base and J 1 base; nucleotides not matched to a gene: 12. The CDR3 bases are TGTGCCAGCAGCCAAGTTAAGGGGAGCGGGACCATGAACACCGGGGAGCTGTTTTTT. This gives the protein CASSQVKGSGTMNTGELFF.

The chain employs TRBV5-6 and TRBJ1-1; possibly TRBD1 for D (5 bases). Trimming pared 4 bases from V and 4 bases from J, leaving 17 bases between. This CDR3 has 15 amino acids. Per the germline V gene, CDR1 is SGHDT and CDR2 is YYEEEE. The CDR3 DNA reads TGTGCCAGCAGCGGTCTTTCGGGGGTCAGCACTGAAGCTTTCTTT. Translation: CASSGLSGVSTEAFF.

This clonotype came up many times. The CDR3 DNA sequence: TGTGCCAGCAGCTTAACCGCTAGCGGGAGCAACGAGCAGTACTTC. It yields the protein CASSLTASGSNEQYF. The chain uses TRBV7-3 and TRBJ2-7; TRBD2 matches at 10 bases. Trimming cost V 0 bases and J 5 bases; bases outside gene matches: 4. The CDR3 length is 15 residues. Germline CDR1 is SGHTA and CDR2 is FQGTGA.

With regard to this clonotype: Just one base apart from a much larger clone, this may be a read error. This chain links TRBV24-1 with TRBJ2-1; D could derive from TRBD1 or TRBD2 (5 bases each). Germline V gene lookup returns CDR1 KGHDR and CDR2 SFDVKD. Trimming removed 2 bases at V and 9 bases at J, with 13 bases between. CDR3 length equals 14 residues. CDR3 DNA: TGTGCCACCAGTGATTCATCGGGACGCAGTGAGCAGTTCTTC. Amino acids: CATSDSSGRSEQFF.

This clonotype occurred many times. The V call is TRBV28, the J call TRBJ2-1, with 9 bases matching TRBD2. The CDR3 totals 14 residues. The V gene's germline CDR1 is MDHEN and CDR2 SYDVKM. J was trimmed by 5 bases and V by 9 bases; bases with no gene match: 8. The CDR3 DNA sequence: TGTGCCAGTTCGGGACTAGCAGACCACAATGAGCAGTTCTTC. Translating it yields CASSGLADHNEQFF. Full variable domain (outside the CDR3, taken from reference TRBV28 and TRBJ2-1): DVKVTQSSRYLVKRTGEKVFLECVQDMDHENMFWYRQDPGLGLRLIYFSYDVKMKEKGDIPEGYSVSREKKERFSLILESASTNQTSMYLCASSGLADHNEQFFGPGTRLTVL.

This clonotype was observed at least ten times. CDR3 amino acids: CASSQGGAPGTEAFF. The CDR3 DNA sequence: TGTGCCAGCAGTCAAGGTGGGGCGCCGGGCACTGAAGCTTTCTTT. The chain is built from TRBV2 and TRBJ1-1; the D gene is possibly TRBD1 (5 bases). Germline V gene lookup returns CDR1 SNHLY and CDR2 FYNNEI. V was trimmed by 5 bases and J by 4 bases, leaving 17 bases between them. CDR3 size: 15 residues.

This clonotype showed up just a few times. CDR3 sequence: CASSTSSGQGQETQYF. The CDR3 region has the DNA TGTGCCAGTAGCACTTCGAGTGGACAGGGTCAAGAGACCCAGTACTTC. The chain uses TRBV19 and TRBJ2-5; 8 bases match TRBD1. CDR3 size: 16 residues. The germline CDR1 and CDR2 sequences are LNHDA and SQIVND (reference sequence). Trimming at V came to 6 bases and at J to 2 bases, leaving 11 bases not matched to a gene.

This clonotype was seen many times. The chain is built from TRBV7-9 and TRBJ2-7; D may be TRBD2 (6 bases). The V end was cut by 4 bases, the J end by 4 bases, with 20 bases between. The germline CDR1 and CDR2 sequences are SEHNR and FQNEAQ (reference sequence). The CDR3 contains 16 residues. The CDR3 nucleotides read TGTGCCAGCAGCTCTCCCCCCTCGGGAGCTAGGTACGAGCAGTACTTC. Translated: CASSSPPSGARYEQYF. Drawing the rest from reference TRBV7-9 and TRBJ2-7, the complete variable domain is DTGVSQNPRHKITKRGQNVTFRCDPISEHNRLYWYRQTLGQGPEFLTYFQNEAQLEKSRLLSDRFSAERPKGSFSTLEIQRTEQGDSAMYLCASSSPPSGARYEQYFGPGTRLTVT.

This clonotype occurred many times. This sequence joins TRBV10-3 and TRBJ2-3; 12 bases match TRBD1. This CDR3 has 16 amino acids. Per germline, CDR1 ENHRY and CDR2 SYGVKD. The trim removed 7 bases at V and 3 bases at J, leaving 8 bases unmatched. The DNA of the CDR3 is TGTGCCATCAACCAACCGGGACAGGGGGCAACAGATACGCAGTATTTT. It codes for CAINQPGQGATDTQYF.

This clonotype was observed many times. The chain combines TRBV24-1 with TRBJ2-1; TRBD2 aligns across 8 bases. This CDR3 has 16 residues. Germline V gives CDR1 KGHDR, CDR2 SFDVKD. V lost 4 bases to trimming and J lost 7 bases; unmatched junction nucleotides: 11. The CDR3 DNA reads as TGTGCCACCAGTGACCCATCGAGCGGGAGTTTGAATGAGCAGTTCTTC. This translates into CATSDPSSGSLNEQFF.

This clonotype occurred many times. This chain uses TRBV18 with TRBJ2-1; perhaps TRBD2 as D (5 bases). The germline CDR1 and CDR2 sequences are KGHSH and LQKENI. This CDR3 spans 14 amino acids. V lost 1 base and J 4 bases, leaving 8 bases between the germline ends. This CDR3 is CASSPRTQYNEQFF. CDR3 in DNA: TGTGCCAGCTCACCACGGACTCAGTACAATGAGCAGTTCTTC.

This rearrangement joins TRBV5-1 to TRBJ2-7; maybe TRBD2 (5 bases). The CDR3 is 14 residues long. The germline gives CDR1 SGHRS, CDR2 YFSETQ. Trimming left V 0 bases short and J 7 bases short, with 14 bases between. Here the CDR3 reads CASSLAGSAKEQYF. CDR3 coding DNA: TGCGCCAGCAGCTTGGCGGGATCCGCGAAGGAGCAGTACTTC.

This clonotype occurred many times. The chain carries TRBV3-1 and TRBJ2-2; 12 positions match TRBD2. This CDR3 spans 18 amino acids. J lost 4 bases, V lost 4 bases, and 10 bases had no gene match. The germline CDR1 and CDR2 sequences are LGHDT and YNNKEL (reference sequence). CDR3 in amino acids: CASSRAGLAGRVTGELFF. DNA of the CDR3: TGTGCCAGCAGCCGAGCGGGACTAGCGGGTCGGGTCACCGGGGAGCTGTTTTTT.

The chain carries TRBV9 and TRBJ2-6; D unresolved. The CDR3 loop spans 16 amino acids. Germline CDR1 is SGDLS and CDR2 is YYNGEE. V shed 0 bases and J shed 2 bases, with 9 bases lying between them. CDR3 nucleotides: TGTGCCAGCAGCGTAGTAGGTAGAACTGGGGCCAACGTCCTGACTTTC. Protein: CASSVVGRTGANVLTF. Using reference TRBV9 and TRBJ2-6 for the parts outside the CDR3, the full variable domain is DSGVTQTPKHLITATGQRVTLRCSPRSGDLSVYWYQQSLDQGLQFLIQYYNGEERAKGNILERFSAQQFPDLHSELNLSSLELGDSALYFCASSVVGRTGANVLTFGAGSRLTVL.

The chain combines TRBV10-3 with TRBJ2-1; possible D gene TRBD2, 6 bases. The CDR3 is made up of 13 amino acids. Germline CDR1 ENHRY, CDR2 SYGVKD. V was clipped by 2 bases and J by 6 bases, with 8 bases between them. CDR3 amino acids: CAISERGFNEQFF. The CDR3 DNA reads as TGTGCCATCAGTGAGCGGGGGTTCAATGAGCAGTTCTTC.

This clonotype was seen a few times. The rearrangement uses TRBV18 and TRBJ2-7, with 10 bases matching TRBD2. This CDR3 spans 17 amino acids. V lost 6 bases, J lost 1 base, and 12 bases stayed unmatched. From germline, CDR1 is KGHSH and CDR2 LQKENI. CDR3 sequence: CASSSISGTSVSYEQYF. For the CDR3, the DNA is TGTGCCAGCTCCTCAATCTCCGGGACTAGCGTGTCCTACGAGCAGTACTTC.

Note on this clonotype: This may come from a read error, since a much larger clone is one base off. The chain joins TRBV2 to TRBJ2-1, with 11 bases matching TRBD2. J gave up 10 bases and V 6 bases, and 5 bases lay outside the gene matches. Germline V gives CDR1 SNHLY, CDR2 FYNNEI. There are 13 residues in the CDR3. The CDR3 sequence: CASRVLAGDEQFF. The CDR3 nucleotides are TGTGCCAGCAGAGTACTAGCGGGAGACGAGCAGTTCTTC.

This clonotype appeared many times. The chain links TRBV3-1 to TRBJ2-4; D is perhaps TRBD2 (7 bases). Germline CDR1 and CDR2: LGHDT and YNNKEL (reference sequence). The CDR3 has 16 amino acids. V dropped 4 bases and J dropped 1 base, with 14 bases sitting between them. Here the CDR3 DNA reads TGTGCCAGCAGCCTCCTGGGGGGGGCGGCCAAAAACATTCAGTACTTC. This codes for CASSLLGGAAKNIQYF.

On this clonotype itself: A much larger clonotype is one base distant, so this may be a read error. J is TRBJ1-4 and V is TRBV28; 7 nucleotides agree with TRBD1. Germline V gene data show CDR1 as MDHEN and CDR2 as SYDVKM. This CDR3 has 15 amino acids. Trimming at V came to 5 bases and at J to 5 bases, leaving 8 bases not matched to a gene. In DNA form, the CDR3 reads TGTGCCAGCAGTCCGGTCGGGACAGCGAATGAAAAACTGTTTTTT. Translation: CASSPVGTANEKLFF.

V usage is TRBV7-9 and J usage is TRBJ2-2; D possibly uses TRBD1 or TRBD2 (6 bases each). Trimming removed 2 bases at V and 7 bases at J, with 14 bases between. CDR3 size: 15 residues. CDR1 is SEHNR and CDR2 is FQNEAQ in the germline V gene (reference sequence). The CDR3 here is CASSLLEGVGGELFF. The CDR3 DNA is TGTGCCAGCAGCTTATTGGAGGGGGTCGGCGGGGAGCTGTTTTTT. The full variable domain, with the rest looked up from reference TRBV7-9 and TRBJ2-2, is DTGVSQNPRHKITKRGQNVTFRCDPISEHNRLYWYRQTLGQGPEFLTYFQNEAQLEKSRLLSDRFSAERPKGSFSTLEIQRTEQGDSAMYLCASSLLEGVGGELFFGEGSRLTVL.

This clonotype came up many times. The chain carries TRBV29-1 and TRBJ2-3, with D perhaps matching TRBD2 (6 bases). This CDR3 has 14 amino acids. V lost 6 bases to trimming and J lost 1 base, with 14 bases between them. CDR1 SQVTM and CDR2 ANQGSEA come from the germline V gene. CDR3 residues: CSVAVVAGTDTQYF. The CDR3 region has the DNA TGCAGCGTCGCCGTGGTAGCGGGCACAGATACGCAGTATTTT.

In this sample, this clonotype turned up a few times. The chain combines TRBV5-1 with TRBJ2-3; 10 positions match TRBD2. With V trimmed by 4 bases and J by 0 bases, 11 bases remained unmatched. The CDR3 runs to 18 residues. CDR1 and CDR2 from the germline V gene are SGHRS and YFSETQ. Here the CDR3 DNA reads TGCGCCAGCAGCGCGGCCGGGACTAGCGCTCATAGCACAGATACGCAGTATTTT. It is translated as CASSAAGTSAHSTDTQYF.

On this clonotype: A read error may explain this, as a much larger clone is one base away. The chain links TRBV24-1 to TRBJ2-7, with D perhaps matching TRBD2 (7 bases). This CDR3 region has 15 residues. The V gene's germline CDR1 is KGHDR and CDR2 SFDVKD. V was clipped by 3 bases and J by 3 bases, with 14 bases between them. CDR3 sequence (DNA): TGTGCCACCAGTGATCTAGCGGCAGGGGACTACGAGCAGTACTTC. This codes for CATSDLAAGDYEQYF.